Listed below are T cell receptor beta chains from one sample, sequenced in a study of T-cell memory formation after mild COVID-19. Each CDR3 protein gets one entry after TCRdb re-called the 5' RACE reads with MiXCR. The profile covers 550,000 to 650,000 distinct CDR3 sequences, with 15% to 20% appearing a single time and about 8.6% taken by the ten largest. Sequenced: PBMCs or a T cell subset sorted from them (not recorded which). These receptors were taken from an adult woman who had mild COVID-19 (a few samples of this study predate the infection). Cell type and time point are not known. The CDR3 runs from the conserved cysteine through the conserved F or W. A D gene is named only where the DNA matches it firmly. Clone size is not always given. Where it is, it says once, few, many or a class for expanded clones.

V gene	J gene	D gene	clone size	CDR3 DNA	CDR3 protein
TRBV18	TRBJ1-6	.	.	TGTGCCAGCTCACCACTCTCAGGGGATAATTCACCCCTCCACTTT	CASSPLSGDNSPLHF
TRBV12-3/TRBV12-4	TRBJ2-7	TRBD2	few	TGTGCCAGCAGGAAAACGGGACTAGCGGGATTCGGCGAGCAGTACTTC	CASRKTGLAGFGEQYF
TRBV7-2	TRBJ2-1	.	few	TGTGCCAGCAGCTTAGTCTATACTGGGAATGAGCAGTTCTTC	CASSLVYTGNEQFF
TRBV27	TRBJ2-1	.	.	TGTGCCAGCAGGCTAGGGGGAGCCCACCACAATGAGCAGTTCTTC	CASRLGGAHHNEQFF
TRBV4-1	TRBJ2-1	TRBD2	once	TGCGCCAGCAGCCACCCAAGCTCCGCGGGGGGCCTGCTTAATGAGCAGTTCTTC	CASSHPSSAGGLLNEQFF
TRBV5-6	TRBJ1-2	TRBD1	few	TGTGCCAGCAGCTTCCCGGGACAGGGTTCGGCGGTCGTTGGCTACACCTTC	CASSFPGQGSAVVGYTF
TRBV29-1	TRBJ1-2	.	.	TGCAGCGTTCGATCCCTACGACACTATGGCTACACCTTC	CSVRSLRHYGYTF
TRBV18	TRBJ1-6	TRBD1	few	TGTGCCAGCTCACGCCCGGGACAGGGTGGGAATTCACCCCTCCACTTT	CASSRPGQGGNSPLHF
TRBV5-1	TRBJ1-3	.	few	TGCGCCAGCAGCTTGGAGGGCAGGGAAAACACCATATATTTT	CASSLEGRENTIYF
TRBV20-1	TRBJ2-1	TRBD2	.	TGCAGTGCTATTCCTCAGGAGCGGGATAGCTCCTACAATGAGCAGTTCTTC	CSAIPQERDSSYNEQFF
TRBV7-6	TRBJ2-1	TRBD1	many	TGTGCCAGCAGCTCGACAGGGAGCAGAAGCTCCTACAATGAGCAGTTCTTC	CASSSTGSRSSYNEQFF
TRBV12-3/TRBV12-4	TRBJ1-2	.	few	TGTGCCAGCAGTTTAGTCCCCCCCCGGGACAAAAATAACTATGGCTACACCTTC	CASSLVPPRDKNNYGYTF
TRBV6-1	TRBJ2-5	.	few	TGTGCCAGCAGTGAAGAGGCGGGAAACCAAGAGACCCAGTACTTC	CASSEEAGNQETQYF
TRBV9	TRBJ2-6	TRBD1	few	TGTGCCAGCAGCGGCCGGGCGGGACAGGGGACCTCCCGCTACTCTGGGGCCAACGTCCTGACTTTC	CASSGRAGQGTSRYSGANVLTF
TRBV6-6	TRBJ2-7	TRBD1	.	TGTGCCAGCAAAGATCCGGGACAGGGCCCTTACGAGCAGTACTTC	CASKDPGQGPYEQYF
TRBV12-3/TRBV12-4	TRBJ2-7	TRBD2	.	TGTGCCAGCAGACAACCGGGACTAGGCGAGCAGTACTTC	CASRQPGLGEQYF
TRBV6-5	TRBJ1-6	TRBD1	few	TGTGCCAGCCGCCTCCGGGACAGCTACAATTCACCCCTCCACTTT	CASRLRDSYNSPLHF
TRBV29-1	TRBJ2-1	.	many	TGCAGCGTCGTACCCACGGGGGTTGAGCAGTTCTTC	CSVVPTGVEQFF
TRBV18	TRBJ2-3	TRBD1	.	TGTGCCAGCTCACAGGACAGGGGGCGCACAGATACGCAGTATTTT	CASSQDRGRTDTQYF
TRBV7-9	TRBJ2-7	TRBD1	few	TGTGCCAGCAGACCGACAGGGGGCGCGTCCTACGAGCAGTACTTC	CASRPTGGASYEQYF
TRBV29-1	TRBJ2-7	.	.	TGCAGCGTTGGCGGGACCCTCAACTACGAGCAGTACTTC	CSVGGTLNYEQYF
TRBV12-3/TRBV12-4	TRBJ2-3	.	.	TGTGCCAGCAGTTTTTTAGGTGATACGCAGTATTTT	CASSFLGDTQYF
TRBV20-1	TRBJ2-1	TRBD2	few	TGCAGTCCCGGGACTAGCGGGACCAATGAGCAGTTCTTC	CSPGTSGTNEQFF
TRBV20-1	TRBJ1-4	.	.	TGCAGTGCTAGAGATGGGGGGCTCGCTAATGAAAAACTGTTTTTT	CSARDGGLANEKLFF
TRBV12-3/TRBV12-4	TRBJ2-1	.	.	TGTGCCAGCAGTTTAGGGGGGCTATCCTACAATGAGCAGTTCTTC	CASSLGGLSYNEQFF
TRBV6-5	TRBJ1-1	TRBD1	.	TGTGCCAGCAGTAAACCTGGGACAGGTGAAGCTTTCTTT	CASSKPGTGEAFF
TRBV7-2	TRBJ2-7	.	.	TGTGCCAGCAGCTTAGCCACGGACGCAGCCTACGAGCAGTACTTC	CASSLATDAAYEQYF
TRBV9	TRBJ2-2	.	.	TGTGCCAGCAGCGTCCAGGGACCTCCGAACACCGGGGAGCTGTTTTTT	CASSVQGPPNTGELFF
TRBV7-9	TRBJ2-6	TRBD1	.	TGTGCCAGCAGCTTCGGCCGGGACAGACGGTCCTCTGGGGCCAACGTCCTGACTTTC	CASSFGRDRRSSGANVLTF
TRBV30	TRBJ2-1	.	.	TGTGCCTGGAGTGCCTTACCCGTAGGGGGCAATGAGCAGTTCTTC	CAWSALPVGGNEQFF
TRBV20-1	TRBJ1-2	.	.	TGCAGTGCTAGAGATACAGTTCTGGGCTATGGCTACACCTTC	CSARDTVLGYGYTF
TRBV2	TRBJ1-4	TRBD1	.	TGTGCCAGCAGCGAAGCCGGGACAGGGAATGAAAAACTGTTTTTT	CASSEAGTGNEKLFF
TRBV7-6	TRBJ2-7	.	.	TGTGCCAGCAGCTTAAACGGATACTACGAGCAGTACTTC	CASSLNGYYEQYF
TRBV7-9	TRBJ1-2	.	.	TGTGCCAGCAGCTTAGCGGGAGGAACCAAGGATGGCTACACCTTC	CASSLAGGTKDGYTF
TRBV7-8	TRBJ1-5	.	.	TGTGCCAGCAGCTTGGGAAGGACGGGGAGCAATCAGCCCCAGCATTTT	CASSLGRTGSNQPQHF